Included here is one T cell receptor beta chain sequence, with context. Its antigen remains unidentified. RNA extraction and reverse transcription yielded cDNA as sequencing template. The method was immunoSEQ multiplex PCR; TCRdb's version includes in-frame clones alone and lacks a portion of them. This table has around 99,000 clones, 84% appearing once. The treatment: oral pan-JAK inhibitor, 5-10 mg twice daily. Obtained from alopecia areata patients were lesional scalp punch biopsies along with peripheral blood. CDR1 is MGHRA and CDR2 is YSYEKL in the germline V gene. The CDR3 totals 15 residues. Trimming shortened V by 0 bases and J by 9 bases, and 15 bases separated the two germline ends. The data are from a study of CD8+ T cells in alopecia areata. The study's findings and limits: The presence of one nonresponder keeps the tie between baseline CD8+ expansion and response uncertain. Across lesional scalp, and particularly alopecia totalis/universalis, clonality surpassed that of normal scalp. It was less clear whether patients shared TCRs than it was in mice, possibly because of HLA.

The sequence was collected from a human donor with alopecia areata. The sample in question was CD8+ T cells sorted from blood, obtained at week 24, from a patient treated with tofacitinib. The chain couples TRBV4-1 to TRBJ2-1; TRBD2 might be the D (5 bases). CDR3 nucleotides: TGCGCCAGCAGCCAAGATCGGCTAGCCCGTACTGAGCAGTTCTTC. The encoded protein is CASSQDRLARTEQFF.